This TCR beta chain originates from a study of patients and donors after allogeneic stem cell transplantation. This clonotype was detected a few times. TCRdb passed the RT-PCR reads through MiXCR, listing each CDR3 protein once. The sample shows approximately 410,000 distinct CDR3 sequences, 16% of them seen only once. The clonotype comes from a human donor who was either an allogeneic HSCT recipient or a stem cell or donor lymphocyte infusion donor (not recorded which). It is not recorded whose cells these are; they may come from a transplant donor. The sequencing input was blood, either unsorted or a sorted T cell fraction (not recorded which).

CDR3 loop: CAISDLKDRRGTEAFF. Written as DNA, the CDR3 is TGTGCCATCAGTGACTTGAAGGACAGGCGGGGCACTGAAGCTTTCTTT. The chain links TRBV10-3 to TRBJ1-1; TRBD1 matches at 7 bases. CDR1 ENHRY and CDR2 SYGVKD come from the germline V gene. J lost 4 bases, V lost 3 bases, and 11 bases had no gene match. This CDR3 spans 16 amino acids.